These T cell receptor beta chains were read from a single sample in a study of PD-1 blockade in classical Hodgkin lymphoma. TCRdb's copy holds only in-frame clones and misses some; the assay was immunoSEQ multiplex PCR. The sample gives 20,000 to 30,000 clones, about nine tenths of which show up once; 2.5% is in the top ten. The material was peripheral blood mononuclear cells (PBMCs), obtained at baseline. These receptors all come from a human donor with classical Hodgkin lymphoma. Each CDR3 is given without its conserved first and last residue. The order of the fields is V gene, D gene, J gene, CDR3 protein. A D gene is named only where the DNA matches it firmly.

>TRBV2|NA|TRBJ1-1
ASSEGDTEAF
>TRBV7-3|TRBD1|TRBJ1-1
ASSLSGGVHTEAF
>TRBV7-3|TRBD1|TRBJ1-1
ASSYGGTGVTEAF
>TRBV5-1|NA|TRBJ1-1
ASSSDSGAF
>TRBV28|TRBD1|TRBJ1-4
ASRNGQGWEKLF
>TRBV19|NA|TRBJ2-3
ASSASNKENTQY
>TRBV6-5|NA|TRBJ1-2
ASSYSSKGPNYGYT
>TRBV5-1|TRBD2|TRBJ2-5
ASSLFLAGAQETQY
>TRBV5-1|NA|TRBJ1-5
ASSKDSFNQPQH
>TRBV2|TRBD1|TRBJ2-7
ASSQFPGQYYEQY
>TRBV5-1|NA|TRBJ1-1
ASSFTGFTEAF
>TRBV7-9|NA|TRBJ2-5
ASSFDRLSLQETQY
>TRBV12-5|NA|TRBJ1-1
ASGLPDSEAF
>TRBV2|NA|TRBJ1-5
ASSGQVTQPQH
>TRBV29-1|TRBD2|TRBJ2-5
SVDPSTSGGETQY
>TRBV2|NA|TRBJ1-6
ASTPGAPNSPLH
>TRBV12-2|NA|TRBJ2-1
ASHAPDSYNEQF
>TRBV19|NA|TRBJ1-2
ASSRGLYGYT
>TRBV5-5|TRBD1|TRBJ1-1
ASSLTTGNPF
>TRBV7-2|TRBD2|TRBJ2-1
ASSPGLVSYIGQF
>TRBV5-1|NA|TRBJ1-2
ASSDPDGPYGYT
>TRBV10-3|TRBD2|TRBJ2-3
AMPIAGETTDTQY
>TRBV4-3|TRBD1|TRBJ2-1
ASSQDKGAYNEQF
>TRBV2|NA|TRBJ2-5
ASRASWKGGETQY
>TRBV9|TRBD2|TRBJ2-7
ASSEGPAGGEQY
>TRBV5-1|TRBD2|TRBJ2-5
ASNQGLAGQETQY
>TRBV19|NA|TRBJ1-2
ASSTGLSYGYT
>TRBV5-1|NA|TRBJ2-3
ASGDSPLDDTQY
>TRBV5-1|TRBD2|TRBJ2-1
ASTEIAGVSYNEQF
>TRBV5-1|TRBD1|TRBJ2-5
ASSKGQQETQY
>TRBV4-3|NA|TRBJ1-2
ASSQSSGDRWGYT
>TRBV9|TRBD2|TRBJ2-3
ASSSWTSGGDSTQY
>TRBV5-1|NA|TRBJ2-1
ASRPDSGWGEQF
>TRBV6-4|NA|TRBJ2-3
ASSDPRRPTPNTDTQY
>TRBV6-5|TRBD1|TRBJ1-2
ASRALQGLVYT